This T cell receptor beta chain emerged from a study of beta chain features in type 1 diabetes. The study reverse transcribed the entire isolated RNA, so it sequenced expressed TCRB transcripts. Method: immunoSEQ multiplex PCR; TCRdb's copy keeps in-frame clones and lacks some. The repertoire holds around 430,000 clones, with approximately 31% as singletons. The CDR3 extends over 15 amino acids. The ends were cut back, 3 bases at V and 9 bases at J, with 18 bases in the middle. Germline values: CDR1 LNHDA, CDR2 SQIVND (reference sequence). The specimen sequenced was naive CD4+ T cells from blood. The source is a young man in good health. The rearrangement uses TRBV19 and TRBJ2-1, with TRBD1 as a possible D gene (5 bases). The DNA of the CDR3 is TGTGCCAGTAGTATTCAGGGTCAGCAAATCGGTGAGCAGTTCTTC. Translating gives CASSIQGQQIGEQFF.